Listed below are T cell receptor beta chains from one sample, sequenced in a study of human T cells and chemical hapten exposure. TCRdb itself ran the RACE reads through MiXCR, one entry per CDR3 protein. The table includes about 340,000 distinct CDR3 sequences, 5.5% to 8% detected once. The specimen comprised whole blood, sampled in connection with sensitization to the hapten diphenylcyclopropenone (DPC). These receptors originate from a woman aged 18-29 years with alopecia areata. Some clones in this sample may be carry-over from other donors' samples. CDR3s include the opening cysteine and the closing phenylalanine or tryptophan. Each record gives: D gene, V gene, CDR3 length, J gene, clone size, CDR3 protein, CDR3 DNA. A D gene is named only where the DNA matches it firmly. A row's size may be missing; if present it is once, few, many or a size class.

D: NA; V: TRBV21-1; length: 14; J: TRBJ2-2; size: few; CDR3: CASSILASTGELFF; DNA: TGTGCCAGCAGTATTCTAGCATCTACCGGGGAGCTGTTTTTT
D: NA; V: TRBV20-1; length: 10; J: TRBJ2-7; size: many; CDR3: CSARDRVIDF; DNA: TGCAGTGCTAGAGACAGGGTTATAGACTTC
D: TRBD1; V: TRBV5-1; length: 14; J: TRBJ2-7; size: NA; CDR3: CASSTTGGTYEQYF; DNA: TGCGCCAGCAGCACTACAGGGGGCACGTACGAGCAGTACTTC
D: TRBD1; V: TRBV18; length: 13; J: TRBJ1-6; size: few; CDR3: CASSTDRGSPLHF; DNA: TGTGCCAGCTCAACCGACAGGGGTTCACCCCTCCACTTT
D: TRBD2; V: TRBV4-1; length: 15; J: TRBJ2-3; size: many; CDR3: CASSQGGLAVDTQYF; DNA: TGCGCCAGCAGCCAAGGAGGACTAGCGGTCGATACGCAGTATTTT
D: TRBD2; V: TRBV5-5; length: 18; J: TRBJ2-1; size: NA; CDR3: CASSLASVSRGDDNEQFF; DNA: TGTGCCAGCAGCTTGGCCTCGGTTTCGCGGGGGGACGACAATGAGCAGTTCTTC
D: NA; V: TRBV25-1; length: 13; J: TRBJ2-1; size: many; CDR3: CASRDRQYNEQFF; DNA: TGTGCCAGCAGGGATAGACAATACAATGAGCAGTTCTTC
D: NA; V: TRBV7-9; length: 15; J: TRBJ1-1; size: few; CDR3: CASSPRAGGNTEAFF; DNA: TGTGCCAGCAGCCCAAGGGCGGGGGGCAACACTGAAGCTTTCTTT
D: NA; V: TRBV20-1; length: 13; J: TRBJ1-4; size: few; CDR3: CSANDRTSEKLFF; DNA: TGCAGTGCTAACGACAGGACCTCTGAAAAACTGTTTTTT
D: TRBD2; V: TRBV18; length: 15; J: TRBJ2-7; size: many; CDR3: CASSPTSGGRYEQYF; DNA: TGTGCCAGCTCACCCACTAGCGGGGGCCGCTACGAGCAGTACTTC
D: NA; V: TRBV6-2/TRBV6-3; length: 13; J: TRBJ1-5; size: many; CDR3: CASTPNSNQPQHF; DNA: TGTGCCAGCACCCCAAATAGCAATCAGCCCCAGCATTTT
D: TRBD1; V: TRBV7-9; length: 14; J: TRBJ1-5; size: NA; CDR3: CASSLDREGQPQHF; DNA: TGTGCCAGCAGTTTGGACAGGGAAGGTCAGCCCCAGCATTTT
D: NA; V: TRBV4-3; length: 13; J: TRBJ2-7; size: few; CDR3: CASSQEPGAEQYF; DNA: TGCGCCAGCAGCCAAGAGCCCGGGGCCGAGCAGTACTTC
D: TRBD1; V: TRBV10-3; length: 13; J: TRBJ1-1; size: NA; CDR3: CAIGRQGVAEAFF; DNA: TGTGCCATCGGGCGACAGGGGGTGGCTGAAGCTTTCTTT
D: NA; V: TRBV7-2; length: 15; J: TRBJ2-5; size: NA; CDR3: CASSLEGRGEETQYF; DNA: TGTGCCAGCAGCTTAGAGGGGCGGGGAGAAGAGACCCAGTACTTC
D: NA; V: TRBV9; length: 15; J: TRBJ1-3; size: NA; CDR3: CASLGAYLSGNTIYF; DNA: TGTGCCAGCCTGGGAGCCTATCTGTCTGGAAACACCATATATTTT
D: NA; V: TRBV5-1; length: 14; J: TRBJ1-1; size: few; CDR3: CASSSTGGETEAFF; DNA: TGCGCCAGCAGTTCTACGGGGGGCGAAACTGAAGCTTTCTTT
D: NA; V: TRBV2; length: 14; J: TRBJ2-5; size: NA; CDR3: CASIEGWREETQYF; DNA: TGTGCCAGCATCGAAGGTTGGAGAGAGGAGACCCAGTACTTC
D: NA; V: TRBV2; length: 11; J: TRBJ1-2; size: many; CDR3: CASGEDYGYTF; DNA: TGTGCCAGCGGTGAAGACTATGGCTACACCTTC
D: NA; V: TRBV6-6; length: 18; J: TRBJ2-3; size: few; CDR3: CASSYSGRSGVGTDTQYF; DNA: TGTGCCAGCAGTTACTCGGGAAGGTCGGGGGTCGGCACAGATACGCAGTATTTT
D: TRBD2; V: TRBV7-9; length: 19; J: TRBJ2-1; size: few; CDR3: CASSLYGRGMTNSYNEQFF; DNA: TGTGCCAGCAGCTTATATGGGCGGGGGATGACTAACTCCTACAATGAGCAGTTCTTC
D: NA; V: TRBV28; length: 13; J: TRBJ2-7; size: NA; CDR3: CASSPPAEPKQYF; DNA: TGTGCCAGCAGCCCCCCCGCCGAGCCGAAGCAGTACTTC
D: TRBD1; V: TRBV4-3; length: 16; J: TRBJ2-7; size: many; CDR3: CASSYNGQGSSYEQYF; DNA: TGCGCCAGCAGCTACAACGGACAGGGATCCTCCTACGAGCAGTACTTC
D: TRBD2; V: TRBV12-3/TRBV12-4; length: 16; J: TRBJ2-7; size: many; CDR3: CASSLQLAGGPYEQYF; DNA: TGTGCCAGCAGTTTACAGCTAGCGGGGGGTCCCTACGAGCAGTACTTC
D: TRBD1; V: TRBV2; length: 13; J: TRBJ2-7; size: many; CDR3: CASSGLGGSEQYF; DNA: TGTGCCAGCAGCGGGTTAGGGGGCAGCGAGCAGTACTTC
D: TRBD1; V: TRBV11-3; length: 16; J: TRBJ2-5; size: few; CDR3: CASSPGGQGGQETQYF; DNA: TGTGCCAGCAGCCCTGGCGGACAGGGGGGACAAGAGACCCAGTACTTC
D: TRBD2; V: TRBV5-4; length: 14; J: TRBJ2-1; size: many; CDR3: CASSSPGGADEQFF; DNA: TGTGCCAGCAGCTCCCCCGGGGGGGCTGATGAGCAGTTCTTC
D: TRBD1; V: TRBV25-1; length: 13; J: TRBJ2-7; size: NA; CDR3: CVKATGVDYEQYF; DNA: TGTGTCAAGGCGACAGGGGTAGATTACGAGCAGTACTTC
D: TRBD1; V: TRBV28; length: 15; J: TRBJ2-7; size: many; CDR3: CASSLDARGPYEQYF; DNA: TGTGCCAGCAGTTTAGATGCCAGGGGGCCCTACGAGCAGTACTTC
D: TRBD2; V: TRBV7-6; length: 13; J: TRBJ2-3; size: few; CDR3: CASSLVEGSGRSF; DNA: TGTGCCAGCAGCTTAGTAGAGGGTAGCGGGAGGTCCTTT
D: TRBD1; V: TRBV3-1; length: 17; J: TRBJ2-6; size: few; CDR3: CASSLGQGLSGANVLTF; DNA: TGTGCCAGCAGCCTTGGACAGGGCCTCTCTGGGGCCAACGTCCTGACTTTC
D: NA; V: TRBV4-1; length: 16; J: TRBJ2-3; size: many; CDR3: CASSQSTVTSTDTQYF; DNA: TGCGCCAGCAGCCAATCGACCGTAACTAGCACAGATACGCAGTATTTT
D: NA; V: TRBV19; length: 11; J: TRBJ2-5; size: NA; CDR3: CATSSGETQYF; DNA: TGTGCCACCAGCTCCGGGGAGACCCAGTACTTC
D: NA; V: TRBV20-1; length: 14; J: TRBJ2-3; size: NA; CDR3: CSARKGGGTDTQYF; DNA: TGCAGTGCTAGAAAGGGGGGGGGCACAGATACGCAGTATTTT
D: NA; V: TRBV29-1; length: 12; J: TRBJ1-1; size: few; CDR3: CSVLEGNTEAFF; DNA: TGCAGCGTTCTAGAAGGGAACACTGAAGCTTTCTTT
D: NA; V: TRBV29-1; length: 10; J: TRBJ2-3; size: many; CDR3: CSVFVDTQYF; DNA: TGCAGCGTTTTTGTAGATACGCAGTATTTT
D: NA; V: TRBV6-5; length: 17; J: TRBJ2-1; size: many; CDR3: CASMSPTAGFPYNEQFF; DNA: TGTGCCAGCATGAGCCCAACGGCAGGGTTTCCCTACAATGAGCAGTTCTTC
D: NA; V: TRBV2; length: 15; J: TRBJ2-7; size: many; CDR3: CASSALRSPSYEQYF; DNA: TGTGCCAGCAGTGCTCTTCGATCACCTTCCTACGAGCAGTACTTC
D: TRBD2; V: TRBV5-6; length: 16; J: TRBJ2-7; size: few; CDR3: CASSSWASGGKNEQYF; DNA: TGTGCCAGCAGCTCGTGGGCTAGCGGGGGGAAGAACGAGCAGTACTTC
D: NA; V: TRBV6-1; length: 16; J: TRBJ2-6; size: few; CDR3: CASSALQATGANVLTF; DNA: TGTGCCAGCAGTGCCCTACAGGCGACTGGGGCCAACGTCCTGACTTTC
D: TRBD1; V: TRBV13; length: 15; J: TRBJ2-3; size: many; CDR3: CASSLGTGVADTQYF; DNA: TGTGCCAGCAGCCTCGGGACAGGGGTCGCAGATACGCAGTATTTT
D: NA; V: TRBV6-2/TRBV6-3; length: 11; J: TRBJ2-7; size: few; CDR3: CASSYERVEYF; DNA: TGTGCCAGCAGTTACGAAAGGGTGGAGTACTTC